This T cell receptor (beta chain) derives from a study of beta chain features in type 1 diabetes. In the case of this clone: The antigen is undetermined.

The V and J ends lost 2 bases and 8 bases, in that order; junction bases with no gene match: 5. The CDR3 is made up of 14 amino acids. Germline assignment: CDR1 SGDLS and CDR2 YYNGEE. Reverse transcribing all isolated RNA meant expressed TCRB transcripts were sequenced. Read counts averaged approximately 3.6 million for samples of naive, central memory and regulatory T cells. The method was immunoSEQ multiplex PCR; TCRdb's version includes in-frame clones alone and lacks a portion of them. The table records around 500,000 clones, 9.5% to 12% of them present only once. Study results and caveats: Although PCR might favor shorter templates, it would do so equally in patients and controls. Reduced insertions and increased deletions marked VDJ junctions in type 1 diabetes patients.

CD45RO/CCR7/CD25/CD127/CD95/CD27 sorting isolated CD4+ naive, central memory, regulatory and stem cell-like memory cells. V and J are TRBV9 and TRBJ1-4; TRBD1 matches 8 bases. The receptor's source is a woman younger than 35 in good health. The sequenced material came from naive CD4+ T cells from blood. CDR3 nucleotide sequence: TGTGCCAGCAGCGTTGGACAGGGAGACGAAAAACTGTTTTTT. As protein: CASSVGQGDEKLFF.